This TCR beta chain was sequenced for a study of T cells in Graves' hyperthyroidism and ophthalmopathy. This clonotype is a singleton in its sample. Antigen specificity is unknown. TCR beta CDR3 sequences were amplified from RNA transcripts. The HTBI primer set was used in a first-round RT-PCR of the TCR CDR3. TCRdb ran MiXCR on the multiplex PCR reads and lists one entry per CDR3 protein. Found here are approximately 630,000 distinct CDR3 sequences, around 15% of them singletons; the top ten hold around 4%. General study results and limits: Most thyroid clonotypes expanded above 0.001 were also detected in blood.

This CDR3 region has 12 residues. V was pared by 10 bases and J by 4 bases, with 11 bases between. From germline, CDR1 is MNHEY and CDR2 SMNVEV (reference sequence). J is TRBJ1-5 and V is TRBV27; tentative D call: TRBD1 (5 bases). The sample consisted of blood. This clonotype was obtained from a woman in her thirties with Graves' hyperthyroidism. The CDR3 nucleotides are TGTGCCACCTCGACAGTTAATCAGCCCCAGCATTTT. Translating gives CATSTVNQPQHF.